This passage covers 9 T cell receptor beta chains from one sample sequenced in a study of post-analysis software for immune sequencing data. For these TCRs, the target antigens are not known. Study-wide findings and caveats: The five TRBV segments detected at higher frequency in patients than in controls included TRBV5-6, TRBV5-1 and TRBV20-1.

Incorporated into the TCR beta cDNA libraries were unique molecular identifiers, which served to reduce PCR and sequencing biases. Each CDR3 protein is one row after TCRdb ran MiXCR on the PCR reads. The table lists approximately 730,000 distinct CDR3 sequences, around 27% of them singletons. The sequenced sample was blood. These receptors all come from a girl between 5 and 17 years old with multiple sclerosis.

The chain combines TRBV29-1 with TRBJ1-2; D may be TRBD1 (5 bases). Germline assignment: CDR1 SQVTM and CDR2 ANQGSEA. There are 13 residues in the CDR3. Between the trimmed V and J ends, which lost 3 bases and 0 bases, there was a span of 8 bases. In DNA, the CDR3 is TGCAGCGTTGAGGGGGAAACTAACTATGGCTACACCTTC. This encodes CSVEGETNYGYTF.

This sequence joins TRBV20-1 and TRBJ1-5, with TRBD1 as a possible D gene (6 bases). This CDR3 spans 15 amino acids. Deletions cut 2 bases from V and 6 bases from J, with 17 bases between. The V gene's germline CDR1 is DFQATT and CDR2 SNEGSKA (reference sequence). The CDR3 DNA reads as TGCAGTGCTAGAAACATAGGGGGGGCAGGTCAGCCCCAGCATTTT. It specifies CSARNIGGAGQPQHF.

The gene calls are TRBV20-1 and TRBJ2-5; D is possibly TRBD2 (5 bases). The tail of the sequence fits TRBJ2-7 better, so the J call may be wrong. The CDR3 consists of 14 residues. Germline CDR1 and CDR2: DFQATT and SNEGSKA (reference sequence). The CDR3 is CSASGPRGAYEQYF. CDR3 sequence (DNA): TGCAGTGCTAGCGGGCCCCGGGGAGCCTACGAGCAGTACTTC.

This clonotype was observed many times. The chain carries TRBV6-5 and TRBJ2-7; perhaps TRBD1 as D (5 bases). V was shortened by 6 bases and J by 2 bases, with 11 bases between the two germline ends. The CDR3 contains 13 residues. Germline lookup yields CDR1 MNHEY and CDR2 SVGAGI. In DNA form, the CDR3 reads TGTGCCAGCAGACCGACAGCAACCTACGAGCAGTACTTC. This sequence encodes CASRPTATYEQYF.

This clonotype has a handful of counts. The rearrangement joins TRBV20-1 to TRBJ2-7; no firm D call. The DNA end is a closer match to TRBJ2-5, so the J assignment may be wrong. Germline CDR1 reads DFQATT; CDR2 reads SNEGSKA (reference sequence). This CDR3 spans 12 amino acids. The CDR3 DNA is TGCAGTGCTCCGGTCTTCCAAGAGACCCAGTACTTC. Residues: CSAPVFQETQYF.

V and J are TRBV7-8 and TRBJ2-1; D possibly corresponds to TRBD2 (7 bases). The length of the CDR3 is 14 residues. With 5 bases removed from V and 6 bases from J, the gap between germline ends came to 14 bases. The germline gives CDR1 SGHVS, CDR2 FQNEAQ. CDR3 DNA: TGTGCCAGCAGCACTAGGGGGGGTCGCAATGAGCAGTTCTTC. It specifies CASSTRGGRNEQFF.

This clonotype was seen more than once but under ten times. The genes are TRBV19 and TRBJ2-5; 8 nucleotides agree with TRBD2. The germline V gene has CDR1 LNHDA and CDR2 SQIVND (reference sequence). CDR3 length: 15 amino acids. V lost 7 bases and J lost 0; bases outside the gene matches: 7. In nucleotides, the CDR3 is TGTGCCAGTAAATCGGTACTAGCGGACCAAGAGACCCAGTACTTC. Translation: CASKSVLADQETQYF.

This clonotype was seen repeatedly, ten times or more. J is TRBJ2-5 and V is TRBV12-5; D unresolved. In germline, CDR1 is LGHNT, CDR2 FRNRAP. V shed 7 bases and J shed 5 bases, with 8 bases lying between them. The CDR3 contains 11 residues. The CDR3 DNA sequence: TGTGCTAGTGCCCTCCGGGAGACCCAGTACTTC. Translation: CASALRETQYF.

This clonotype was detected ten times or more. The chain recombines TRBV29-1 with TRBJ2-7; 7 nucleotides agree with TRBD1. Per the germline V gene, CDR1 is SQVTM and CDR2 is ANQGSEA. The CDR3 is 14 residues long. CDR3 sequence: CRPNPGTDLAEQYF. Written as DNA, the CDR3 is TGCAGGCCGAACCCCGGGACAGACCTAGCCGAGCAGTACTTC.